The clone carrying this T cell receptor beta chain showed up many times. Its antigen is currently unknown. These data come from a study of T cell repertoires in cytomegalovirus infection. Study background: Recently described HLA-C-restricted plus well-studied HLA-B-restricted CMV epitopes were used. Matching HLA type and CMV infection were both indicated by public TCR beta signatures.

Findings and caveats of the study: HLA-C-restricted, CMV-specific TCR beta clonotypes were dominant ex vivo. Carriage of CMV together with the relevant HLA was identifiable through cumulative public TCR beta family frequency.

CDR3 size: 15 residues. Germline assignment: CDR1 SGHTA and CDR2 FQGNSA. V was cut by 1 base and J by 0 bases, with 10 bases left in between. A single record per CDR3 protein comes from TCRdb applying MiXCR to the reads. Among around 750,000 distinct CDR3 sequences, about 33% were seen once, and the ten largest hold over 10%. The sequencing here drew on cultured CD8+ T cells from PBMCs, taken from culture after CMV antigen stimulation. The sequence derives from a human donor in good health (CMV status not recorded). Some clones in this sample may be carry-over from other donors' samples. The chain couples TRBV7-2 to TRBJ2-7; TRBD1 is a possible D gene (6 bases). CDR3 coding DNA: TGTGCCAGCAGCTTAGGTGGGGGCTCCTCCTACGAGCAGTACTTC. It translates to CASSLGGGSSYEQYF.